The rows below give T cell receptor beta chains drawn from one sample of a study of graft-versus-host responses after intestinal transplantation. These receptors' targets are unknown. Generated by immunoSEQ multiplex PCR, the TCRdb table keeps only in-frame clones and is missing some. The repertoire holds approximately 97,000 clones, with 91% as singletons. The sample was unstimulated CD4+ T cells sorted from spleen or lymph node cells, taken before transplant. The receptors originated from a human donor who was the organ donor for an intestinal transplant. The CDR3 runs from the conserved cysteine through the conserved F or W. Each record gives: J gene, clone size, D gene, V gene, CDR3 protein, CDR3 DNA. A D gene is named only where the DNA matches it firmly. The listing skips clone size in some rows; elsewhere it reads once, few, many or a size class.

TRBJ2-7 | - | - | TRBV10-3 | CATKTGEPYEQYF | TGTGCCACCAAGACGGGGGAGCCCTACGAGCAGTACTTC
TRBJ2-3 | - | - | TRBV7-3 | CASSLSRTSTDTQYF | TGTGCCAGCAGCTTAAGCCGGACATCGACAGATACGCAGTATTTT
TRBJ1-2 | - | - | TRBV25-1 | CASSAPAGGYTF | TGTGCCAGCAGTGCCCCCGCAGGCGGCTACACCTTC
TRBJ2-1 | - | TRBD2 | TRBV4-3 | CASSPMTGLAVNEQFF | TGCGCCAGCAGCCCTATGACGGGACTAGCGGTAAATGAGCAGTTCTTC
TRBJ2-7 | - | - | TRBV4-2 | CASSQVGQGLNEQYF | TGTGCCAGCAGCCAAGTGGGGCAGGGTCTTAACGAGCAGTACTTC
TRBJ1-2 | - | - | TRBV7-9 | CASSWGGGRPGYGYTF | TGTGCCAGCAGCTGGGGGGGCGGCAGGCCGGGCTATGGCTACACCTTC
TRBJ1-2 | - | - | TRBV20-1 | CSASRGGYTF | TGCAGTGCTAGCCGGGGTGGCTACACCTTC
TRBJ2-2 | - | - | TRBV27 | CASSYSRQGSRELFF | TGTGCCAGCAGTTATTCTCGGCAGGGTAGTAGGGAGCTGTTTTTT
TRBJ1-2 | - | - | TRBV6-5 | CASSWGRGYGYTF | TGTGCCAGCAGTTGGGGCAGGGGATATGGCTACACCTTC
TRBJ1-1 | - | TRBD1 | TRBV5-1 | CASSRNRGSPLGWAFF | TGCGCCAGCAGCCGGAACAGGGGAAGCCCCCTCGGTTGGGCTTTCTTT
TRBJ1-3 | - | - | TRBV6-5 | CASSYTSGAGNTIYF | TGTGCCAGCAGTTATACATCAGGGGCCGGAAACACCATATATTTT
TRBJ1-1 | - | - | TRBV9 | CASSGEVRGTEAFF | TGTGCCAGCAGCGGGGAGGTTCGAGGTACTGAAGCTTTCTTT
TRBJ1-4 | - | TRBD1 | TRBV29-1 | CSAGQINEKLFF | TGCAGCGCGGGACAGATTAATGAAAAACTGTTTTTT
TRBJ1-1 | - | TRBD1 | TRBV18 | CSSYTPGQGWKTEAFF | TGTTCCAGCTACACACCGGGACAGGGGTGGAAGACTGAAGCTTTCTTT
TRBJ1-6 | once | - | TRBV27 | CASSYDKRISPLHF | TGTGCCAGCAGTTACGACAAAAGGATTTCACCCCTCCACTTT
TRBJ2-3 | once | - | TRBV4-2 | CASSPVGSPGDTQYF | TGTGCCAGCAGCCCGGTCGGATCCCCAGGGGATACGCAGTATTTT
TRBJ1-3 | once | TRBD1 | TRBV9 | CASSVEGANTIYF | TGTGCCAGCAGCGTAGAGGGGGCCAACACCATATATTTT
TRBJ1-4 | - | - | TRBV4-2 | CASSPLTQGNEKLFF | TGTGCCAGCAGCCCACTGACCCAGGGGAATGAAAAACTGTTTTTT
TRBJ2-7 | - | - | TRBV18 | CASSLEFTYEQYF | TGTGCCAGCTCACTGGAGTTCACCTACGAGCAGTACTTC
TRBJ2-7 | once | - | TRBV2 | CASSLRAASYEQYF | TGTGCCAGCAGTCTCAGGGCGGCCTCCTACGAGCAGTACTTC
TRBJ2-7 | - | - | TRBV15 | CPGGANEQYF | TGTCCCGGAGGTGCCAACGAGCAGTACTTC
TRBJ2-7 | once | - | TRBV4-1 | CASSQDLGGREQYF | TGCGCCAGCAGCCAAGATTTGGGGGGTCGCGAGCAGTACTTC
TRBJ2-1 | - | - | TRBV6-6 | CASSYGGAYNEQFF | TGTGCCAGCAGTTATGGCGGGGCCTACAATGAGCAGTTCTTC
TRBJ1-1 | - | - | TRBV19 | CASSQGAGNTEAFF | TGTGCCAGTAGTCAAGGGGCAGGGAACACTGAAGCTTTCTTT
TRBJ2-3 | - | - | TRBV7-2 | CASAPGGGGPSTDTQYF | TGTGCCAGCGCCCCGGGTGGGGGGGGCCCGAGCACAGATACGCAGTATTTT
TRBJ1-5 | - | TRBD1 | TRBV19 | CASSRQGSNQPQHF | TGTGCCAGTAGTAGACAGGGTAGCAATCAGCCCCAGCATTTT
TRBJ1-1 | - | - | TRBV5-1 | CASRPNEGSNTEAFF | TGCGCCAGCAGACCCAACGAGGGATCGAACACTGAAGCTTTCTTT
TRBJ1-1 | - | TRBD1 | TRBV27 | CASRLQGGAEAFF | TGTGCCAGCAGGCTCCAGGGGGGAGCTGAAGCTTTCTTT
TRBJ1-2 | - | - | TRBV5-1 | CASSLSTVANYGYTF | TGCGCCAGCAGCCTTAGTACGGTAGCTAACTATGGCTACACCTTC
TRBJ1-5 | once | TRBD1 | TRBV6-6 | CASSYSFGAGGQPQHF | TGTGCCAGCAGTTACTCGTTCGGGGCAGGGGGTCAGCCCCAGCATTTT
TRBJ2-7 | - | - | TRBV5-1 | CASSHTGESYEQYF | TGCGCCAGCAGCCACACGGGGGAATCCTACGAGCAGTACTTC
TRBJ2-4 | - | - | TRBV4-2 | CASSQEGRGDKNIQYF | TGTGCCAGCAGCCAAGAGGGGCGTGGAGACAAAAACATTCAGTACTTC
TRBJ1-4 | - | - | TRBV29-1 | CSAGGEKLFF | TGCAGCGCGGGGGGGGAAAAACTGTTTTTT
TRBJ1-1 | - | - | TRBV5-1 | CASRPDRFEGAFF | TGCGCCAGCCGTCCAGACAGGTTTGAGGGAGCTTTCTTT
TRBJ2-7 | - | - | TRBV5-8 | CASSLKLGTGAYEQYF | TGTGCCAGCAGCTTGAAGCTGGGGACGGGGGCCTACGAGCAGTACTTC
TRBJ2-2 | - | - | TRBV6-5 | CASTQRGSGELFF | TGTGCCAGCACCCAGAGGGGGTCCGGGGAGCTGTTTTTT
TRBJ1-6 | - | TRBD1 | TRBV18 | CASSPRQGHSPLHF | TGTGCCAGCTCACCTAGACAGGGACATTCACCCCTCCACTTT
TRBJ1-5 | - | - | TRBV27 | CASSLGQGNQPQHF | TGTGCCAGCAGTTTAGGGCAGGGCAATCAGCCCCAGCATTTT
TRBJ2-3 | - | TRBD2 | TRBV5-4 | CASSLSGGSTDTQYF | TGTGCCAGCAGCTTGTCGGGGGGAAGCACAGATACGCAGTATTTT
TRBJ1-4 | - | - | TRBV19 | CASSSQGRANEKLFF | TGTGCCAGTAGTTCCCAGGGGAGGGCTAATGAAAAACTGTTTTTT
TRBJ2-7 | - | - | TRBV9 | CASSPSSLSYEQYF | TGTGCCAGCAGCCCCTCGTCCCTCTCCTACGAGCAGTACTTC
TRBJ1-2 | once | - | TRBV20-1 | CSAAIYGYTF | TGCAGTGCCGCGATCTATGGCTACACCTTC
TRBJ1-4 | - | - | TRBV4-3 | CASSQDVVSHEKLFF | TGCGCCAGCAGCCAAGATGTGGTCAGTCATGAAAAACTGTTTTTT
TRBJ1-4 | once | - | TRBV15 | CATRGGGNEKLFF | TGTGCCACCAGGGGAGGGGGGAATGAAAAACTGTTTTTT
TRBJ1-4 | - | - | TRBV5-4 | CASSTSGAARNEKLFF | TGTGCCAGCAGCACCTCTGGGGCAGCTAGAAATGAAAAACTGTTTTTT
TRBJ1-2 | - | TRBD1 | TRBV4-1 | CASSQGRDSGYTF | TGCGCCAGCAGCCAAGGACGGGACAGTGGCTACACCTTC
TRBJ2-7 | few | TRBD1 | TRBV19 | CASSIKTGGKSEQYF | TGTGCCAGTAGTATAAAGACAGGGGGAAAGAGCGAGCAGTACTTC
TRBJ2-7 | - | - | TRBV13 | CASSLARNRYYEQYF | TGTGCCAGCAGCTTAGCCCGCAATCGGTACTACGAGCAGTACTTC
TRBJ2-5 | - | - | TRBV15 | CATSRDQGAGETQYF | TGTGCCACCAGCAGAGATCAAGGCGCAGGGGAGACCCAGTACTTC
TRBJ1-4 | - | TRBD1 | TRBV18 | CASSHRDSVEKLFF | TGTGCCAGCTCACACCGGGACAGTGTTGAAAAACTGTTTTTT
TRBJ2-1 | - | - | TRBV7-9 | CASSPGDSSYNEQFF | TGTGCCAGCAGCCCAGGAGACAGTTCCTACAATGAGCAGTTCTTC
TRBJ2-1 | - | - | TRBV5-8 | CASRRLERSYNEQFF | TGTGCCAGCCGCCGACTGGAGAGGTCCTACAATGAGCAGTTCTTC